These 4 T cell receptor beta chains were all obtained from the same sample, sequenced in a study of shared clonotypes between healthy human individuals. The method was immunoSEQ multiplex PCR; TCRdb's version includes in-frame clones alone and lacks a portion of them. The table lists approximately 500,000 clones, about 85% of them singletons, with about 13% in the top ten. Sequencing used PBMCs. The receptor set was obtained from a woman between 35 and 50 years old in good health. Some clones in this sample may be carry-over from other donors' samples.

As for this clone: A read error is likely here: a far larger clone is one base away. The chain joins TRBV4-3 to TRBJ2-7, with 8 nucleotides matching TRBD1. Germline V CDR1 and CDR2: LGHNA, YSLEER. This CDR3 contains 14 residues. This chain's CDR3 is CSSSHNRGEYEQYF. The CDR3 region has the DNA TGCTCCAGCAGCCATAACAGGGGGGAGTACGAGCAGTACTTC.

V gene TRBV2 combines with J gene TRBJ2-7; 7 bases line up with TRBD2. Germline CDR1 SNHLY, CDR2 FYNNEI. J gave up 1 base and V 4 bases, and 10 bases lay outside the gene matches. The CDR3 has 16 residues. The CDR3 DNA reads TGTGCCAGCAGTGGAAGATCCGGGACTAATTCCTACGAGCAGTACTTC. Translating gives CASSGRSGTNSYEQYF. Full variable domain (rest looked up from reference TRBV2 and TRBJ2-7): EPEVTQTPSHQVTQMGQEVILRCVPISNHLYFYWYRQILGQKVEFLVSFYNNEISEKSEIFDDQFSVERPDGSNFTLKIRSTKLEDSAMYFCASSGRSGTNSYEQYFGPGTRLTVT.

The rearrangement joins TRBV10-3 to TRBJ2-7; D call uncertain. CDR3 size: 15 residues. V was clipped by 0 bases and J by 3 bases, with 12 bases between them. Germline V gene sequence: CDR1 ENHRY, CDR2 SYGVKD. The CDR3 loop reads CAISESGLENYEQYF. CDR3 DNA sequence: TGTGCCATCAGTGAGTCAGGATTGGAGAACTACGAGCAGTACTTC.

This clone was recorded a few times. With a far larger clone one base away, a read error is the likely cause. Other DNA sequences in this specimen translate into the identical CDR3. The chain recombines TRBV5-1 with TRBJ1-2; D call uncertain. Germline loops: CDR1 SGHRS, CDR2 YFSETQ. Trimming took off 1 base at V and 3 bases at J, with 4 bases between the two ends. The CDR3 is made up of 12 amino acids. CDR3 protein: CASSLNDYGYTF. The CDR3 region has the DNA TGCGCCAGCAGCTTGAACGACTATGGCTACACCTTC.